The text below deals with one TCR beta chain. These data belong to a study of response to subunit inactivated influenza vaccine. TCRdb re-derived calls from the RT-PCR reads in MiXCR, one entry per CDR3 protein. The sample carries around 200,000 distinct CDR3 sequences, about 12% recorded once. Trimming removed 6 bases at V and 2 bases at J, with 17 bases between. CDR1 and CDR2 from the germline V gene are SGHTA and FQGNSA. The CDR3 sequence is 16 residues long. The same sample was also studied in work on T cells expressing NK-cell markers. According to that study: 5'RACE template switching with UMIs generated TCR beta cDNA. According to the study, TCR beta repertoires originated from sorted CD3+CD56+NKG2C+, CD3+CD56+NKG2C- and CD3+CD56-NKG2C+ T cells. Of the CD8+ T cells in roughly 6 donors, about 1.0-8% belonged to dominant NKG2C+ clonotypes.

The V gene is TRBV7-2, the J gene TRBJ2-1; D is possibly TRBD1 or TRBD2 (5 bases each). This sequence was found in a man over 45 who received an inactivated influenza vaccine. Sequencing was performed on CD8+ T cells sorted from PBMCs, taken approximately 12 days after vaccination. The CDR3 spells CASSRGVSPTYNEQFF. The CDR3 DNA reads TGTGCCAGCAGTAGAGGGGTGTCGCCCACCTACAATGAGCAGTTCTTC.